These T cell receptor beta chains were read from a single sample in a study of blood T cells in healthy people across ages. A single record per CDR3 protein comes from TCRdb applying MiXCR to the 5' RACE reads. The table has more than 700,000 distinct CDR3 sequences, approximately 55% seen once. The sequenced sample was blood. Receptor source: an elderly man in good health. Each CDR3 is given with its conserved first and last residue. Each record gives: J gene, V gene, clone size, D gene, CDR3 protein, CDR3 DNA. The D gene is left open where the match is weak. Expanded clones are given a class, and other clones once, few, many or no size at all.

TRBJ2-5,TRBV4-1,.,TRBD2,CASSQDFGGAVQETQYF,TGCGCCAGCAGCCAAGATTTCGGGGGGGCGGTCCAAGAGACCCAGTACTTC
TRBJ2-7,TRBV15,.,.,CATSRDSYHEQYF,TGTGCCACCAGCAGAGATTCCTATCACGAGCAGTACTTC
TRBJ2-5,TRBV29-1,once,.,CSVAEPGVAAGEQYF,TGCAGCGTAGCCGAGCCAGGGGTCGCTGCAGGGGAGCAGTACTTC
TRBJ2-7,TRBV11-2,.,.,CASSLDPPSYEQYF,TGTGCCAGCAGCTTAGATCCACCCTCCTACGAGCAGTACTTC
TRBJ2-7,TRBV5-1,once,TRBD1,CASSTGWDRGRDEQYF,TGCGCCAGCAGCACTGGATGGGACAGGGGACGGGACGAGCAGTACTTC
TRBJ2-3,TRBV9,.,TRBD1,CASSFRDRVLIWDTQYF,TGTGCCAGCAGCTTCCGGGACAGGGTATTGATTTGGGATACGCAGTATTTT
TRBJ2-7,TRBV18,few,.,CASSPRRTDYEQYF,TGTGCCAGCTCACCAAGGCGGACAGACTACGAGCAGTACTTC
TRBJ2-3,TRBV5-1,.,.,CASSSTTRGTDTQYF,TGCGCCAGCAGCTCAACGACCAGAGGCACAGATACGCAGTATTTT
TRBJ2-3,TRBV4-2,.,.,CASSQDQVGGRYAYF,TGTGCCAGCAGCCAAGATCAAGTTGGGGGAAGATACGCGTATTTT
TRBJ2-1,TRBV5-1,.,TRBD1,CASSLGGTGVREQFF,TGCGCCAGCAGCTTGGGGGGGACAGGGGTCCGGGAGCAGTTCTTC
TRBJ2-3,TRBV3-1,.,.,CASSRDQYRYAYF,TGTGCCAGCAGCCGGGACCAATACAGATACGCGTATTTT
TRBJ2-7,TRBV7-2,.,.,CASSLAGSVDEQYF,TGTGCCAGCAGCTTAGCCGGGAGTGTGGACGAGCAGTACTTC
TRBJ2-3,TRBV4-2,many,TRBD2,CASSQDLAGGPTDTQYF,TGTGCCAGCAGCCAGGATTTGGCGGGAGGGCCGACGGATACGCAGTATTTT
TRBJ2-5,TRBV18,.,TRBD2,CASSPGLAGVSSYNEQYF,TGTGCCAGCTCACCGGGACTAGCGGGAGTCAGCTCCTACAATGAGCAGTACTTC
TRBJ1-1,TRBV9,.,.,CASSVAGGRATVAFF,TGTGCCAGCAGCGTAGCGGGGGGGCGGGCCACTGTAGCTTTCTTT
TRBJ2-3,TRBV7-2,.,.,CASSIPGGRSTDTQYF,TGTGCCAGCAGCATCCCCGGGGGGCGAAGCACAGATACGCAGTATTTT
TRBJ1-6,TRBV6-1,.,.,CASSEFIARSSYNSPLHF,TGTGCCAGCAGTGAATTTATAGCCCGGAGCTCCTATAATTCACCCCTCCACTTT
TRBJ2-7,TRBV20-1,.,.,CSAINGNSYEQYF,TGCAGTGCTATTAACGGGAACTCCTACGAGCAGTACTTC
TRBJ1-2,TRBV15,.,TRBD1,CATSRASGGNYGYTF,TGTGCCACCAGCAGAGCCTCAGGGGGCAACTATGGCTACACCTTC
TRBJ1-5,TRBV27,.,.,CASSFEVGFRLNSNQPQHF,TGTGCCAGCAGTTTTGAGGTGGGGTTCCGCCTTAATAGCAATCAGCCCCAGCATTTT
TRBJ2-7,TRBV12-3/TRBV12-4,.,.,CASSRDTQGYEQYF,TGTGCCAGCAGTCGTGACACGCAGGGCTACGAGCAGTACTTC
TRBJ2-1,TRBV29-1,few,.,CSVGRGGNEQFF,TGCAGCGTGGGTAGGGGCGGCAATGAGCAGTTCTTC
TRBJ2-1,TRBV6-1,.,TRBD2,CASREGSEQFF,TGTGCCAGCCGGGAGGGGTCTGAGCAGTTCTTC
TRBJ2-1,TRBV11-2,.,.,CASSSQTYNEQFF,TGTGCCAGCAGCTCCCAGACCTACAATGAGCAGTTCTTC
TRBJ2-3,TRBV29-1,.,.,CSVEATTGSTDTQYF,TGCAGCGTTGAAGCAACGACGGGAAGCACAGATACGCAGTATTTT
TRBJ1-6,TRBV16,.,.,CASSQLGGSTPLHF,TGTGCCAGCAGCCAACTTGGAGGGTCGACACCCCTCCACTTT
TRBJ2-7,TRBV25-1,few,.,CASSEPGAGATYEQYF,TGTGCCAGCAGTGAGCCGGGGGCGGGAGCGACCTACGAGCAGTACTTC
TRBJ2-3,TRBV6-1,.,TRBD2,CASSPLSGGTDTQYF,TGTGCCAGCAGTCCGCTTAGCGGGGGCACAGATACGCAGTATTTT
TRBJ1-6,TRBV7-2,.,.,CASSYRDLSSPLHF,TGTGCCAGCAGCTACAGGGATTTGAGTTCACCCCTCCACTTT
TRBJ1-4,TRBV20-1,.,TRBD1,CSAIRDRELFF,TGCAGTGCGATCCGGGACAGGGAACTGTTTTTT
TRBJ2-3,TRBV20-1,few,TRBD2,CSALGAGSSSGYAYF,TGCAGTGCGCTGGGAGCGGGATCCTCGTCCGGATACGCGTATTTT
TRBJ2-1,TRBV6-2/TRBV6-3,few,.,CASSLRRDFNEQFF,TGTGCCAGCAGTCTTAGGAGGGACTTCAATGAGCAGTTCTTC
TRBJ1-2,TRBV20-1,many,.,CSARGREYYGYTF,TGCAGTGCTAGAGGTCGGGAATACTATGGCTACACCTTC
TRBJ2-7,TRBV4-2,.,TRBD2,CASSQVAGAGYEQYF,TGTGCCAGCAGCCAAGTGGCGGGAGCAGGGTACGAGCAGTACTTC
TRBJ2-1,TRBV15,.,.,CPTGSSYNEQFF,TGTCCGACTGGGAGCTCCTACAATGAGCAGTTCTTC
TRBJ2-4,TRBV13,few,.,CASSLHGEQYF,TGTGCCAGCAGCCTGCATGGGGAGCAGTACTTC
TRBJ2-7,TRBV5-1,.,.,CASSLLGAAYEQYF,TGCGCCAGCAGCTTGCTAGGGGCGGCCTACGAGCAGTACTTC
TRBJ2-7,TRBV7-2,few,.,CASSSILGDGPYEQYF,TGTGCCAGCAGCTCCATTCTAGGCGATGGTCCCTACGAGCAGTACTTC
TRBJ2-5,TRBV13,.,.,CASSETQYF,TGTGCCAGCTCAGAGACCCAGTACTTC
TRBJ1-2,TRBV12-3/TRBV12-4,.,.,CASSTDSPLGYGYTF,TGTGCCAGCAGTACGGACAGCCCGCTAGGTTATGGCTACACCTTC